These 26 T cell receptor beta chains came from one sample sequenced in a study of cytomegalovirus exposure and HLA in healthy donors. The study ran its PCR with 60 Vbeta and 13 Jbeta primers. TCRdb's copy holds only in-frame clones and misses some; the assay was immunoSEQ multiplex PCR. The top ten hold under 3% of the sample, which has roughly 190,000 clones, around two thirds seen once. The source material was PBMCs. The receptors were gathered from a man aged 35-49 years in good health and CMV-seronegative.

This sequence joins TRBV10-3 and TRBJ2-2; tentative D call: TRBD2 (6 bases). The CDR3 has 15 residues. CDR1 and CDR2 (germline): ENHRY, SYGVKD. V lost 0 bases to trimming and J lost 4 bases, with 9 bases between them. The CDR3 reads CAISESGAGTGELFF. The CDR3 nucleotides are TGTGCCATCAGTGAGTCGGGAGCGGGCACCGGGGAGCTGTTTTTT.

The chain uses TRBV18 and TRBJ2-7; 10 nucleotides match TRBD2. The CDR3 spans 15 residues. The V gene's germline CDR1 is KGHSH and CDR2 LQKENI. V shed 3 bases and J 4 bases; nucleotides not matched to a gene: 6. In nucleotides, the CDR3 is TGTGCCAGCTCACCGATAGCGGGAGGCGGGTACGAGCAGTACTTC. As protein: CASSPIAGGGYEQYF.

The chain combines TRBV30 with TRBJ1-5; D perhaps matches TRBD1 (5 bases). Germline V gene data show CDR1 as GTSNPN and CDR2 as SVGIG (reference sequence). The CDR3 runs 15 residues. Trimming removed 0 bases from V and 5 bases from J, with 14 bases in between. In DNA form, the CDR3 reads TGTGCCTGGAGTGTACCCACAGGCGTCTATCAGCCCCAGCATTTT. It yields the protein CAWSVPTGVYQPQHF.

The chain is built from TRBV6-5 and TRBJ2-7; tentative D call: TRBD2 (6 bases). Germline V gives CDR1 MNHEY, CDR2 SVGAGI. V was clipped by 0 bases and J by 4 bases, with 13 bases between them. This CDR3 has 15 residues. The CDR3 sequence: CASSYSASASYEQYF. CDR3 coding DNA: TGTGCCAGCAGTTACTCGGCTAGCGCGAGTTACGAGCAGTACTTC.

The chain uses TRBV5-1 and TRBJ2-2; 11 nucleotides line up with TRBD2. In germline, CDR1 is SGHRS, CDR2 YFSETQ. The V segment lost 4 bases and the J segment 1 base; nucleotides outside the gene matches: 3. The CDR3 is made up of 16 amino acids. The CDR3 nucleotides are TGCGCCAGCAGCCCCGGGACTAGCGGGAACACCGGGGAGCTGTTTTTT. It codes for CASSPGTSGNTGELFF.

The V and J genes are TRBV11-1 and TRBJ2-3; TRBD2 might be the D (5 bases). The V gene lost 5 bases and the J gene lost 1 base, with 13 bases spanning the gap. The CDR3 sequence is 15 residues long. The germline V gene encodes CDR1 SGHAT and CDR2 FQDESV (reference sequence). The CDR3 bases are TGTGCCAGCAGCCCTCTGGTTAGCGGCACAGATACGCAGTATTTT. Translating it yields CASSPLVSGTDTQYF.

The rearrangement uses TRBV5-5 and TRBJ2-7; 7 bases are a match to TRBD2. Germline V lookup: CDR1 SGHKS, CDR2 YYEKEE (reference sequence). Trimming cost V 3 bases and J 0 bases; bases outside gene matches: 3. The CDR3 loop spans 14 amino acids. CDR3 residues: CASSSRGSSYEQYF. The CDR3 coding sequence is TGTGCCAGCAGCTCGCGGGGGTCCTCCTACGAGCAGTACTTC.

This clone was seen a few times. This chain uses TRBV7-8 with TRBJ2-1; 12 bases map to TRBD2. The V and J ends lost 1 base and 6 bases, in that order; junction bases with no gene match: 10. From germline, CDR1 is SGHVS and CDR2 FQNEAQ. The CDR3 has 18 amino acids. CDR3 region: CASSLEVWTSGVPNEQFF. DNA for the CDR3: TGTGCCAGCAGCTTAGAGGTCTGGACTAGCGGGGTGCCCAATGAGCAGTTCTTC.

V usage is TRBV5-4 and J usage is TRBJ2-1; TRBD2 matches 10 bases. Germline values: CDR1 SGHNT, CDR2 YYREEE (reference sequence). V lost 2 bases to trimming and J lost 9 bases; unmatched junction nucleotides: 8. This CDR3 has 15 residues. The CDR3 coding sequence is TGTGCCAGCAGCTTAGTCCAGCGGGAGGGAGGTGAGCAGTTCTTC. Translation gives CASSLVQREGGEQFF.

V and J are TRBV30 and TRBJ1-2, with 8 bases that match TRBD1. The CDR3 covers 14 residues. Trimming cost V 1 base and J 9 bases; bases outside gene matches: 10. Germline values: CDR1 GTSNPN, CDR2 SVGIG (reference sequence). CDR3 protein: CAWSARETGDRYTF. The CDR3 DNA follows: TGTGCCTGGAGTGCAAGGGAGACAGGGGACCGCTACACCTTC.

This clone was seen a few times. V usage is TRBV7-9 and J usage is TRBJ1-1; maybe TRBD1 (6 bases). The length of the CDR3 is 14 residues. Germline CDR1 SEHNR, CDR2 FQNEAQ (reference sequence). V shed 2 bases and J shed 3 bases, with 10 bases lying between them. The CDR3, as DNA: TGTGCCAGCAGCTTACAGGGGTCGGACACTGAAGCTTTCTTT. Encoded protein: CASSLQGSDTEAFF.

This rearrangement joins TRBV11-3 to TRBJ2-5; 10 bases fit TRBD2. The CDR3 is made up of 16 amino acids. Looked up from germline, CDR1 is SGHNT and CDR2 is YENEEA. V was clipped by 1 base and J by 3 bases; unmatched bases: 5. The CDR3 loop is CASSLGASGSEETQYF. CDR3 DNA sequence: TGTGCCAGCAGCTTAGGGGCTAGCGGGAGTGAAGAGACCCAGTACTTC.

The genes are TRBV14 and TRBJ1-2; 8 bases are shared with TRBD1. The V segment lost 1 base and the J segment 6 bases; nucleotides outside the gene matches: 4. From germline, CDR1 is SGHDN and CDR2 FVKESK. This CDR3 is built from 14 residues. CDR3 sequence: CASSQGSGGHGYTF. CDR3 DNA sequence: TGTGCCAGCAGCCAAGGTTCAGGGGGCCATGGCTACACCTTC.

This clone was counted only a few times. V gene TRBV2 combines with J gene TRBJ2-2; 7 bases map to TRBD1. The V gene's germline CDR1 is SNHLY and CDR2 FYNNEI. CDR3 length: 14 residues. V shed 9 bases and J 1 base; nucleotides not matched to a gene: 5. The CDR3, as DNA: TGTGCCAGTAGGGGACAGATGAACACCGGGGAGCTGTTTTTT. This encodes CASRGQMNTGELFF.

This clone was counted between two and nine times. The chain recombines TRBV2 with TRBJ2-7, with D possibly being TRBD1 (5 bases). CDR3 length: 14 amino acids. Trimming took off 6 bases at V and 3 bases at J, with 15 bases between the two ends. CDR1 is SNHLY, CDR2 FYNNEI, per germline. CDR3 sequence reads: CASRHRTDNYEQYF. The CDR3, as DNA: TGTGCCAGCAGACACAGGACGGACAACTACGAGCAGTACTTC. Full variable domain (remainder filled in from reference TRBV2 and TRBJ2-7): EPEVTQTPSHQVTQMGQEVILRCVPISNHLYFYWYRQILGQKVEFLVSFYNNEISEKSEIFDDQFSVERPDGSNFTLKIRSTKLEDSAMYFCASRHRTDNYEQYFGPGTRLTVT.

This chain connects TRBV6-1 to TRBJ2-7; 8 bases are a match to TRBD2. This CDR3 comprises 13 residues. From germline, CDR1 is MNHNS and CDR2 SASEGT. Trimming took 6 bases from V and 6 from J; bases not matched to a gene: 7. Written as DNA, the CDR3 is TGTGCCAGCAGAGACGGGGGGGGGATCGAGCAGTACTTC. This sequence encodes CASRDGGGIEQYF.

The V gene is TRBV30, the J gene TRBJ1-6; 10 bases agree with TRBD1. The V gene end was trimmed by 5 bases and the J gene end by 8 bases; junction bases not matched to a gene: 0. Germline CDR1 reads GTSNPN; CDR2 reads SVGIG (reference sequence). The CDR3 sequence is 12 residues long. The CDR3 loop reads CAWGTGDSPLHF. In nucleotides, the CDR3 is TGTGCCTGGGGGACAGGGGATTCACCCCTCCACTTT.

This chain links TRBV2 with TRBJ2-7, with 14 bases fitting TRBD2. Trimming at V came to 7 bases and at J to 6 bases, leaving 5 bases not matched to a gene. The CDR3 has 14 amino acids. Germline V gives CDR1 SNHLY, CDR2 FYNNEI. The CDR3 here is CASTRLAGGFEQYF. The CDR3 DNA sequence: TGTGCCAGCACGAGACTAGCGGGAGGGTTCGAGCAGTACTTC.

This clone was recorded once. The V call is TRBV2, the J call TRBJ2-2, with D possibly matching TRBD1 (5 bases). Germline V lookup: CDR1 SNHLY, CDR2 FYNNEI. This CDR3 has 15 amino acids. V was clipped by 4 bases and J by 1 base, with 10 bases between them. CDR3: CASSGRTRNTGELFF. CDR3 nucleotide sequence: TGTGCCAGCAGTGGCAGGACAAGGAACACCGGGGAGCTGTTTTTT. The full variable domain, rest sourced from reference TRBV2 and TRBJ2-2, is EPEVTQTPSHQVTQMGQEVILRCVPISNHLYFYWYRQILGQKVEFLVSFYNNEISEKSEIFDDQFSVERPDGSNFTLKIRSTKLEDSAMYFCASSGRTRNTGELFFGEGSRLTVL.

This clone occurred once. V usage is TRBV5-8 and J usage is TRBJ2-2, with 8 bases aligning to TRBD1. Germline lookup yields CDR1 SGHTS and CDR2 YDEGEE. V trimming: 6 bases; J trimming: 4 bases; junction bases outside the gene matches: 5. CDR3 length: 14 amino acids. The chain's CDR3 is CASTRDRGTGELFF. CDR3 sequence (DNA): TGTGCCAGCACTCGTGACAGGGGCACCGGGGAGCTGTTTTTT. Full variable domain (remainder filled in from reference TRBV5-8 and TRBJ2-2): EAGVTQSPTHLIKTRGQQATLRCSPISGHTSVYWYQQALGLGLQFLLWYDEGEERNRGNFPPRFSGRQFPNYSSELNVNALELEDSALYLCASTRDRGTGELFFGEGSRLTVL.

A few counts support this clone. This chain joins TRBV7-2 and TRBJ1-2; 9 bases match TRBD1. J gave up 8 bases and V 5 bases, and 15 bases lay outside the gene matches. CDR1 is SGHTA and CDR2 is FQGNSA in the germline V gene. This CDR3 contains 16 residues. The CDR3 DNA reads as TGTGCCAGCAGCCCGAGAGGTACAGGGGGCATAAACGGCTACACCTTC. Translation: CASSPRGTGGINGYTF.

The rearrangement links TRBV27 to TRBJ1-2, with 9 bases aligning to TRBD1. The trim removed 5 bases at V and 2 bases at J, leaving 6 bases unmatched. The CDR3 is made up of 15 amino acids. Germline lookup yields CDR1 MNHEY and CDR2 SMNVEV (reference sequence). DNA of the CDR3: TGTGCCAGCAGTGCCCCCGACAGGGGGAACTATGGCTACACCTTC. Its protein is CASSAPDRGNYGYTF.

The chain combines TRBV5-8 with TRBJ1-4, with D hard to call. The CDR3 sequence is 15 residues long. Between the trimmed V and J ends, which lost 3 bases and 7 bases, there was a span of 16 bases. CDR1 is SGHTS and CDR2 is YDEGEE in the germline V gene. CDR3 in DNA: TGTGCCAGCAGCTACCCCCCGGGTGAGGGTGAAAAACTGTTTTTT. This translates into CASSYPPGEGEKLFF.

The chain has TRBV6-6 and TRBJ2-1, with TRBD2 matching 9 bases. Germline CDR1 and CDR2: MNHNY and SVGAGI (reference sequence). V lost 5 bases and J lost 5; bases outside the gene matches: 7. The CDR3 has 15 amino acids. CDR3 sequence: CASSAPSSGDNEQFF. The CDR3 DNA reads TGTGCCAGCAGTGCCCCCTCTAGCGGGGACAATGAGCAGTTCTTC.

The chain recombines TRBV9 with TRBJ2-3; TRBD1 might be the D (6 bases). The CDR3 covers 16 residues. Trimming removed 0 bases at V and 4 bases at J, with 15 bases between. Germline V gene sequence: CDR1 SGDLS, CDR2 YYNGEE. The CDR3 DNA is TGTGCCAGCAGCGTAGTCGGGGCAGGGGTGGCAGATACGCAGTATTTT. It translates to CASSVVGAGVADTQYF.

This CDR3 reads CVGPREGPYEQYF. The DNA of the CDR3 is TGTGTAGGCCCGCGGGAGGGACCGTACGAGCAGTACTTC. This chain joins TRBV6-1 and TRBJ2-5; 9 bases are shared with TRBD2. With the DNA end fitting TRBJ2-7 better, the J assignment may be wrong. In germline, CDR1 is MNHNS, CDR2 SASEGT. The CDR3 contains 13 residues.